The rows below give T cell receptor beta chains drawn from one sample of a study of shared clonotypes between healthy human individuals. TCRdb's table, derived via immunoSEQ multiplex PCR, lists solely in-frame clones and lacks some. This sample has about 680,000 clones; around 90% occur once, and the top ten carry roughly 24%. The sequenced material came from naive CD8+ T cells sorted from blood. The receptors come from a man between 25 and 39 years old in good health. Each CDR3 is given without its conserved first and last residue.

CDR3aa | j_gene | len | v_gene
ASSPKGSGQENTEAF | TRBJ1-1 | 15 | TRBV18
SVSVVSGYGYT | TRBJ1-2 | 11 | TRBV29-1
ASSVDRKNTEAF | TRBJ1-1 | 12 | TRBV7-8
ATSLDLDEQY | TRBJ2-7 | 10 | TRBV6-5
ASSYRQGGAFYEQY | TRBJ2-7 | 14 | TRBV6-5
ASSSTTSYQETQY | TRBJ2-5 | 13 | TRBV7-8
ASSWGTDVYEQY | TRBJ2-7 | 12 | TRBV11-2
ASSPEGLAGGDIGEQF | TRBJ2-1 | 16 | TRBV5-1
ASTGLGPTYEQY | TRBJ2-7 | 12 | TRBV25-1
ASSPGTGNTEAF | TRBJ1-1 | 12 | TRBV18
ASSFLAGAGGGEQY | TRBJ2-7 | 14 | TRBV28
ASSSPQGTGELF | TRBJ2-2 | 12 | TRBV28
ASSRTSGRGGTDTQY | TRBJ2-3 | 15 | TRBV4-2
ASSVEGAGNTIY | TRBJ1-3 | 12 | TRBV9
AISESEAAGQPQH | TRBJ1-5 | 13 | TRBV10-3
ASSSGTLSSYEQY | TRBJ2-7 | 13 | TRBV2
ASSVRQGMNTEAF | TRBJ1-1 | 13 | TRBV5-1
ASSPGAGGDQPQH | TRBJ1-5 | 13 | TRBV27
ASSFGGDNEQF | TRBJ2-1 | 11 | TRBV7-8
ATSIEWGKTNEKLF | TRBJ1-4 | 14 | TRBV15
ASSQDIPSGRYEQY | TRBJ2-7 | 14 | TRBV4-1
SVEALATGQGVEQF | TRBJ2-1 | 14 | TRBV29-1
ASSYDFGDSSYEQY | TRBJ2-7 | 14 | TRBV6-6
ASSEEEGRITHYEQY | TRBJ2-7 | 15 | TRBV6-1
ASSFGSRTGGEKLF | TRBJ1-4 | 14 | TRBV7-8
SVEEGGEQY | TRBJ2-7 | 9 | TRBV29-1
ASSGPGRKPGELF | TRBJ2-2 | 13 | TRBV27
ASTGLQETQY | TRBJ2-5 | 10 | TRBV2
SVVDRDGYNEQF | TRBJ2-1 | 12 | TRBV29-1
ASSFRLVNEQF | TRBJ2-1 | 11 | TRBV28
ASSETRYNEQF | TRBJ2-1 | 11 | TRBV25-1
ASSLGSGGVHNEQF | TRBJ2-1 | 14 | TRBV11-2
ASSPGRSF | TRBJ2-1 | 8 | TRBV2
ASSQDLGLAGVGQETQY | TRBJ2-5 | 17 | TRBV4-3
ASSSPSRGLYEQF | TRBJ2-1 | 13 | TRBV7-8